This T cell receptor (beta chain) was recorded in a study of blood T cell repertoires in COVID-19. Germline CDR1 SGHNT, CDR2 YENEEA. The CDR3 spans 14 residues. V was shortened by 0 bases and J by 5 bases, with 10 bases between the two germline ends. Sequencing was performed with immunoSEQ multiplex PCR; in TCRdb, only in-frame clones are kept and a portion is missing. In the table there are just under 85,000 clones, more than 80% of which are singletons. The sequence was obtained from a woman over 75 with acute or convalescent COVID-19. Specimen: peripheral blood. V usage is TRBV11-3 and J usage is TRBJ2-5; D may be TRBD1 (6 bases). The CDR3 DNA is TGTGCCAGCAGCTTAGACAGGGGTGGCGAGACCCAGTACTTC. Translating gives CASSLDRGGETQYF.